Below, 8 T cell receptor beta chains from the same sample are listed, as sequenced in a study of blood T cells in healthy people across ages. Then a second PCR, running roughly 7 to 11 cycles, was carried out with a sample-barcoded 5' primer and a J-beta primer mix. In TCRdb, the 5' RACE reads were re-called with MiXCR into one record per CDR3 protein. The sample shows roughly 1,000,000 distinct CDR3 sequences, under 30% of them seen only once. These data also formed part of another study, on T cells of mothers and their children.

The sample was blood. Receptors originate from a girl aged 2 to 9 in good health.

This clonotype has only a few counts. V usage is TRBV28 and J usage is TRBJ2-5; a weak D match, TRBD1 (6 bases). This CDR3 is 13 amino acids long. Germline V gene data show CDR1 as MDHEN and CDR2 as SYDVKM. The V gene lost 5 bases and the J gene lost 7 bases, with 14 bases spanning the gap. CDR3 DNA sequence: TGTGCCAGCAGTCTGTCGGACAGACGGACCCAGTACTTC. As protein: CASSLSDRRTQYF.

This clonotype was seen ten or more times. The rearrangement joins TRBV19 to TRBJ1-4; D is ambiguous. CDR1 is LNHDA, CDR2 SQIVND, per germline (reference sequence). The CDR3 is made up of 14 amino acids. V lost 5 bases and J lost 1, with 8 bases in between. The CDR3 loop is CASSLPGTNEKLFF. CDR3 DNA: TGTGCCAGTAGTCTTCCGGGAACTAATGAAAAACTGTTTTTT.

The J gene is TRBJ1-2, the V gene TRBV29-1, with unresolved D. The CDR3 has 13 residues. The V and J ends lost 5 bases and 0 bases respectively, with 10 bases between them. Germline V gene data show CDR1 as SQVTM and CDR2 as ANQGSEA. The CDR3 DNA sequence: TGCAGCGTTCAAAACTCAGCTAACTATGGCTACACCTTC. Translated, it gives CSVQNSANYGYTF.

This clonotype was seen only a few times. The chain employs TRBV5-6 and TRBJ2-7; D tentatively reads TRBD1 or TRBD2 (5 bases each). CDR1 and CDR2 (germline): SGHDT, YYEEEE. Trimming removed 4 bases from V and 12 bases from J, with 26 bases in between. The CDR3 runs to 15 residues. CDR3 nucleotides: TGTGCCAGCAGCCTCCAGGACATACGAGGGGAGACCCGGTACTTC. Translated, it gives CASSLQDIRGETRYF.

This chain connects TRBV7-9 to TRBJ1-1; the match to TRBD1 covers 10 bases. The CDR3 length is 15 residues. From germline, CDR1 is SEHNR and CDR2 FQNEAQ (reference sequence). The junction had 8 bases not matched to a gene; V was cut back by 7 bases and J by 3 bases. CDR3 coding DNA: TGTGCCAGCAATCCATACGGGACAGGGGACACTGAAGCTTTCTTT. This encodes CASNPYGTGDTEAFF.

This rearrangement joins TRBV7-9 to TRBJ1-4; D not resolved. Trimming left V 1 base short and J 5 bases short, with 8 bases between. This CDR3 comprises 14 residues. CDR1 SEHNR and CDR2 FQNEAQ come from the germline V gene (reference sequence). This CDR3 is CASSLGSVNEKLFF. The DNA for the CDR3 is TGTGCCAGCAGCTTAGGGTCGGTAAATGAAAAACTGTTTTTT.

This clonotype was observed a handful of times. The rearrangement joins TRBV6-1 to TRBJ2-1; a possible D gene is TRBD2 (5 bases). V dropped 3 bases and J dropped 5 bases, with 11 bases sitting between them. Germline CDR1 reads MNHNS; CDR2 reads SASEGT. The CDR3 is made up of 14 amino acids. The CDR3 sequence is CASSELGNHNEQFF. The CDR3 DNA sequence: TGTGCCAGCAGTGAGCTCGGGAATCACAATGAGCAGTTCTTC.

The CDR3 loop is CASSYGGAAYGYTF. The CDR3 region has the DNA TGTGCCAGCAGTTACGGGGGAGCTGCCTATGGCTACACCTTC. The chain joins TRBV6-5 to TRBJ1-2; tentative D call: TRBD1 (5 bases). V lost 2 bases and J 4 bases, leaving 11 bases between the germline ends. Germline CDR1 is MNHEY and CDR2 is SVGAGI. CDR3 length: 14 amino acids.